This is a list of T cell receptor beta chains from one sample in a study of cytomegalovirus exposure and HLA in healthy donors. Sequencing was performed with immunoSEQ multiplex PCR; in TCRdb, only in-frame clones are kept and a portion is missing. The repertoire holds 80,000 to 90,000 clones, with approximately 80% as singletons. Source material: PBMCs. These receptors were taken from a man in his thirties or forties in good health and CMV-seronegative. Both conserved end residues are part of each CDR3. D genes are given only for firm matches. Rows give clone size only sometimes, using once, few, many, or a class for an expanded clone.

d_call	v_call	j_call	clone_size	cdr3_nt	cdr3_aa
TRBD1	TRBV4-3	TRBJ2-5	.	TGCGCCAGCAGCCAAGGGACAGGGGGATTAGTGGAGACCCAGTACTTC	CASSQGTGGLVETQYF
.	TRBV2	TRBJ1-1	few	TGTGCCAGCACCCAAGGGGCCGGAATGAACACTGAAGCTTTCTTT	CASTQGAGMNTEAFF
.	TRBV28	TRBJ1-2	.	TGTGCCAGCATTTCTTTTGGGCCTAACGCTAACTATGGCTACACCTTC	CASISFGPNANYGYTF
.	TRBV28	TRBJ1-2	.	TGTGCCAGCAGACCGGGGGGGGCAGCCACGACCGTTAACTATGGCTACACCTTC	CASRPGGAATTVNYGYTF
TRBD1	TRBV10-3	TRBJ1-6	.	TGTGCCCATCAGGGACAGGGAAATTCACCCCTCCACTTT	CAHQGQGNSPLHF
.	TRBV9	TRBJ1-2	.	TGTGCCAGCAGCGTAGAGGGGTCCCCTGTTCATGGCTACACCTTC	CASSVEGSPVHGYTF
.	TRBV10-3	TRBJ2-7	few	TGTGCCATCAGTGAGGGTTCCCTGGTGAGCGAGCAGTACTTC	CAISEGSLVSEQYF
.	TRBV9	TRBJ2-1	.	TGTGCCAGCAGCGCGACACTACAGGCGTTTTGGGGCAATGAGCAGTTCTTC	CASSATLQAFWGNEQFF
TRBD1	TRBV7-8	TRBJ1-5	.	TGTGCCAGCAGCCCCGGGACAGGGGGGGATCAGCCCCAGCATTTT	CASSPGTGGDQPQHF
.	TRBV27	TRBJ2-7	.	TGTGTCAAGACTAAATCCTCCAGCTCCTACGAGCAGTACTTC	CVKTKSSSSYEQYF
TRBD2	TRBV28	TRBJ2-1	.	TGTGCCAGCAGCCCCTCAGGGTCGCGACTAGCGGGGGGGTTAAATGAGCAGTTCTTC	CASSPSGSRLAGGLNEQFF
TRBD2	TRBV2	TRBJ2-1	.	TGTGCCAGCAGTGTACCGGGACTAGAAATTATCAATGAGCAGTTCTTC	CASSVPGLEIINEQFF
TRBD1	TRBV7-3	TRBJ1-5	.	TGTGCCAGCAGCCTCGACAGGGATCAGCCCCAGCATTTT	CASSLDRDQPQHF
.	TRBV10-3	TRBJ1-1	.	TGTGCCATCAGTGGGTTGGCCGACAGGAGAATGAACACTGAAGCTTTCTTT	CAISGLADRRMNTEAFF
TRBD1	TRBV5-1	TRBJ1-2	.	TGCGCCAGCAGCTTTAAAGAGGGACAGGGGGTTGTTATGGACTATGGCTACACCTTC	CASSFKEGQGVVMDYGYTF
.	TRBV11-2	TRBJ1-2	.	TGTGCCAGCAGCGCGAAAGCTAACTATGGCTACACCTTC	CASSAKANYGYTF
.	TRBV15	TRBJ1-1	few	TGTGCCACCAGCAGAGTAAGGGGGATCATGAAGAACACTGAAGCTTTCTTT	CATSRVRGIMKNTEAFF
TRBD1	TRBV11-3	TRBJ1-4	.	TGTGCCAGCAGCTTAGAGCAGGGGGCAGATGAAAAACTGTTTTTT	CASSLEQGADEKLFF
TRBD2	TRBV28	TRBJ2-7	.	TGTGCCAGCACCGATAAGCGGGGGGGATCGGACGAGCAGTACTTC	CASTDKRGGSDEQYF
.	TRBV19	TRBJ1-2	.	TGTGCCAGAAAAAGATCCACAGAAGGCTGGAGGTATGGCTACACCTTC	CARKRSTEGWRYGYTF
TRBD1	TRBV28	TRBJ1-6	.	TGTGCCAGCAGTGTGGGACAGGGGTACAATTCACCCCTCCACTTT	CASSVGQGYNSPLHF
TRBD1	TRBV5-1	TRBJ1-4	.	TGCGCCAGCAGCTTGTCCCGACAGGGCCGCGAAAAACTGTTTTTT	CASSLSRQGREKLFF
TRBD2	TRBV6-6	TRBJ2-1	.	TGTGCCAGCAGTTACTCGGGCGGGGGAAGGGGCAATGAGCAGTTCTTC	CASSYSGGGRGNEQFF